This TCR beta chain was documented in a study of cytomegalovirus exposure and HLA in healthy donors. PCR amplification relied on 60 Vbeta primers (plus 13 Jbeta primers). Authors' data handling: An analysis performed later counted 74 million or so unique TCR beta chains (roughly 11 million of them shared). Method: immunoSEQ multiplex PCR; TCRdb's copy keeps in-frame clones and lacks some. D and trimming come from the DNA, and the V and J calls and clone size come from that table. This sample carries more than 150,000 clones, about 90% of them seen once, and the ten largest clones take roughly 0.2%. Points on this clone: Its antigen is undetermined.

The CDR3 is made up of 15 amino acids. Unmatched junction bases numbered 5, after V lost 1 base and J lost 6 bases. Germline-derived CDR1 and CDR2 are MNHNY and SVGAGI (reference sequence). Study observations and caveats: Within an earlier analysis, most TCR beta V segments proved productive either about 90% or about 30% of the time.

The receptor was derived from a girl younger than two in good health and CMV-seronegative. This chain connects TRBV6-6 to TRBJ1-1; 10 nucleotides agree with TRBD1. Source material: PBMCs. Here the CDR3 reads CASSYLGQGDSEAFF. The CDR3 nucleotides are TGTGCCAGCAGTTACTTAGGACAGGGGGATTCTGAAGCTTTCTTT.